These T cell receptor beta chains were read from a single sample in a study of T cells in Graves' hyperthyroidism and ophthalmopathy. TCRdb re-called the multiplex PCR reads through MiXCR, storing one row per CDR3 protein. The data hold 730,000 or so distinct CDR3 sequences, with about 17% observed a single time. The sequenced sample consisted of blood. The receptor source for this set is a woman between 50 and 59 years old with Graves' hyperthyroidism that later progressed to Graves' ophthalmopathy. Both conserved end residues are part of each CDR3. Each record gives: J gene, V gene, CDR3 protein.

j_gene: TRBJ1-4; v_gene: TRBV4-1; CDR3aa: CASSQDPPGHATTEKLFF
j_gene: TRBJ2-3; v_gene: TRBV12-5; CDR3aa: CASAQWGDPTDTQYF
j_gene: TRBJ1-2; v_gene: TRBV5-1; CDR3aa: CASGLSGDYGYTF
j_gene: TRBJ1-1; v_gene: TRBV12-3/TRBV12-4; CDR3aa: CASSYVDRGTEAFF
j_gene: TRBJ1-2; v_gene: TRBV27; CDR3aa: CASSPSVGDSNNYGYTF
j_gene: TRBJ1-2; v_gene: TRBV3-1; CDR3aa: CASSQVDRRGYTF
j_gene: TRBJ2-1; v_gene: TRBV6-1; CDR3aa: CATAVWSSYNEQFF
j_gene: TRBJ2-5; v_gene: TRBV5-6; CDR3aa: CASRVGPGLAGEETQYF
j_gene: TRBJ2-3; v_gene: TRBV15; CDR3aa: CATSRADRATDTQYF
j_gene: TRBJ1-5; v_gene: TRBV12-3/TRBV12-4; CDR3aa: CASSRTLMGQPQHF
j_gene: TRBJ1-4; v_gene: TRBV5-5; CDR3aa: CASSLRQGAYIEKLFF
j_gene: TRBJ1-5; v_gene: TRBV5-1; CDR3aa: CASTPTGGSNQPQHF
j_gene: TRBJ1-2; v_gene: TRBV5-1; CDR3aa: CASSLDPGQETGYTF
j_gene: TRBJ1-3; v_gene: TRBV7-2; CDR3aa: CASSLARASSGNTIYF